The 8 T cell receptor beta chains below come from one sample, sequenced in a study of ipilimumab plus nivolumab after autologous stem cell transplantation. Libraries were prepared by immunoSEQ multiplex PCR; TCRdb keeps only in-frame clonotypes and omits some of them. The sample contains about 83,000 clones, 65% to 85% of which appear only once. The specimen comprised PBMCs, sampled in a trial of ipilimumab plus nivolumab as post-transplant consolidation. Receptor source: a male donor with diffuse large B-cell lymphoma.

The chain has TRBV19 and TRBJ1-1; unclear D gene. This CDR3 contains 13 residues. Trimming shortened V by 6 bases and J by 7 bases, and 15 bases separated the two germline ends. The germline gives CDR1 LNHDA, CDR2 SQIVND (reference sequence). CDR3 DNA: TGTGCCAGTAGCCCCGTTAGGAGGGTTGAAGCTTTCTTT. It translates to CASSPVRRVEAFF.

The CDR3: CAWSVQRGTQYF. For the CDR3, the DNA is TGTGCCTGGAGTGTACAGCGGGGGACCCAGTACTTC. The chain couples TRBV30 to TRBJ2-5; 7 bases fit TRBD2. CDR3 length: 12 amino acids. Germline V gene lookup returns CDR1 GTSNPN and CDR2 SVGIG (reference sequence). V shed 0 bases and J 7 bases; nucleotides not matched to a gene: 2. Drawing the rest from reference TRBV30 and TRBJ2-5, the complete variable domain is SQTIHQWPATLVQPVGSPLSLECTVEGTSNPNLYWYRQAAGRGLQLLFYSVGIGQISSEVPQNLSASRPQDRQFILSSKKLLLSDSGFYLCAWSVQRGTQYFGPGTRLLVL.

This chain joins TRBV10-3 and TRBJ2-3; D not resolved. The CDR3 spans 15 residues. V was trimmed by 0 bases and J by 6 bases, leaving 13 bases between them. The germline gives CDR1 ENHRY, CDR2 SYGVKD. The CDR3 DNA follows: TGTGCCATCAGTGAGTCAGACGTACCGACGGATACGCAGTATTTT. As protein: CAISESDVPTDTQYF.

This sequence joins TRBV6-1 and TRBJ2-3; D may be TRBD1 or TRBD2 (6 bases each). In germline, CDR1 is MNHNS, CDR2 SASEGT. This CDR3 is 12 amino acids long. The V end lost 7 bases, the J end lost 6 bases, and 11 bases lay between the germline ends. CDR3: CASTGARDTQYF. The CDR3 DNA is TGTGCCAGCACGGGGGCACGCGATACGCAGTATTTT.

Note on this clone: Other DNA sequences within the sample encode an identical CDR3. The CDR3 is CASSPGQGYGYTF. CDR3 DNA: TGTGCCAGCAGCCCGGGACAGGGGTATGGCTACACCTTC. The chain carries TRBV11-2 and TRBJ1-2, with TRBD1 matching 10 bases. Germline trimming cut 5 bases from V and 5 bases from J; bases unmatched to any gene: 2. The germline V gene encodes CDR1 SGHAT and CDR2 FQNNGV. This CDR3 is 13 amino acids long.

CDR3 coding DNA: TGTGCCAGTAGTACAGGACAGGCCAATCAGCCCCAGCATTTT. Translation: CASSTGQANQPQHF. The rearrangement uses TRBV19 and TRBJ1-5; 7 bases map to TRBD1. The V gene's germline CDR1 is LNHDA and CDR2 SQIVND (reference sequence). Losses at the gene ends were 4 bases for V and 3 bases for J; bases not matched to a gene: 3. This CDR3 is built from 14 residues. Using reference TRBV19 and TRBJ1-5 for the parts outside the CDR3, the full variable domain is DGGITQSPKYLFRKEGQNVTLSCEQNLNHDAMYWYRQDPGQGLRLIYYSQIVNDFQKGDIAEGYSVSREKKESFPLTVTSAQKNPTAFYLCASSTGQANQPQHFGDGTRLSIL.

The J gene is TRBJ2-7, the V gene TRBV5-4; TRBD1 or TRBD2 may be the D gene (5 bases each). This CDR3 comprises 14 residues. Trimming took 4 bases from V and 3 from J, leaving 14 bases between them. CDR1 is SGHNT and CDR2 is YYREEE in the germline V gene (reference sequence). CDR3 sequence reads: CASSGRDGDYEQYF. In DNA form, the CDR3 reads TGTGCCAGCAGCGGACGGGACGGAGACTACGAGCAGTACTTC.

This clone was found a few times. The V call is TRBV5-4, the J call TRBJ2-3; D not certain. Germline values: CDR1 SGHNT, CDR2 YYREEE (reference sequence). The CDR3 consists of 14 residues. V shed 4 bases and J shed 1 base, with 10 bases lying between them. CDR3 nucleotide sequence: TGTGCCAGCAGCCCAGGACGTCGCACAGATACGCAGTATTTT. Encoded protein: CASSPGRRTDTQYF.